This entry concerns a single TCR beta chain. The data are from a study of blood T cell repertoires in COVID-19. The protocol was immunoSEQ multiplex PCR, while the TCRdb copy is restricted to in-frame clones and leaves out a portion. The table has about 80,000 clones, about four fifths seen once. This CDR3 has 16 amino acids. J gave up 0 bases and V 8 bases, and 11 bases lay outside the gene matches. Looked up from germline, CDR1 is WSHSY and CDR2 is SAAADI. The sequencing sample was made of peripheral blood. V usage is TRBV10-2 and J usage is TRBJ2-5, with TRBD2 identical over 8 bases. The source is a woman aged 40 to 50 with active or convalescent COVID-19. The CDR3 sequence: CASGTPKRENQETQYF. In DNA form, the CDR3 reads TGCGCCAGCGGGACCCCTAAGCGGGAGAACCAAGAGACCCAGTACTTC.